What follows is one TCR beta chain and its context. Antigen specificity is unknown. The PCR used 60 Vbeta and 13 Jbeta primers. Repertoires were generated with immunoSEQ multiplex PCR, while TCRdb's copy carries only in-frame clones and drops some. The sample contains 150,000 to 200,000 clones, 81% of which appear only once. The data belong to a study of cytomegalovirus exposure and HLA in healthy donors. Study conclusions and caveats: Overall, around 150 TCR beta chains were annotated as cytomegalovirus-associated. There were some V segments, including TRBV6-2 and TRBV6-3, excluded as indistinguishable. DRB1 showed the most TCR associations and HLA-C the fewest in a later analysis, as rates varied by HLA locus. According to a later analysis, most TCR beta chains associated with CMV appeared HLA-restricted.

From germline, CDR1 is LNHDA and CDR2 SQIVND (reference sequence). The CDR3 is 14 amino acids. The V end was cut by 6 bases, the J end by 6 bases, with 17 bases between. The receptor's source is a man younger than 30 in good health and CMV-seronegative. The chain carries TRBV19 and TRBJ1-1; D call uncertain. Sequencing was carried out using PBMCs. The CDR3 nucleotides are TGTGCCAGTAGGGGTGAGGCGTCCTTGGCTGAAGCTTTCTTT. It specifies CASRGEASLAEAFF.